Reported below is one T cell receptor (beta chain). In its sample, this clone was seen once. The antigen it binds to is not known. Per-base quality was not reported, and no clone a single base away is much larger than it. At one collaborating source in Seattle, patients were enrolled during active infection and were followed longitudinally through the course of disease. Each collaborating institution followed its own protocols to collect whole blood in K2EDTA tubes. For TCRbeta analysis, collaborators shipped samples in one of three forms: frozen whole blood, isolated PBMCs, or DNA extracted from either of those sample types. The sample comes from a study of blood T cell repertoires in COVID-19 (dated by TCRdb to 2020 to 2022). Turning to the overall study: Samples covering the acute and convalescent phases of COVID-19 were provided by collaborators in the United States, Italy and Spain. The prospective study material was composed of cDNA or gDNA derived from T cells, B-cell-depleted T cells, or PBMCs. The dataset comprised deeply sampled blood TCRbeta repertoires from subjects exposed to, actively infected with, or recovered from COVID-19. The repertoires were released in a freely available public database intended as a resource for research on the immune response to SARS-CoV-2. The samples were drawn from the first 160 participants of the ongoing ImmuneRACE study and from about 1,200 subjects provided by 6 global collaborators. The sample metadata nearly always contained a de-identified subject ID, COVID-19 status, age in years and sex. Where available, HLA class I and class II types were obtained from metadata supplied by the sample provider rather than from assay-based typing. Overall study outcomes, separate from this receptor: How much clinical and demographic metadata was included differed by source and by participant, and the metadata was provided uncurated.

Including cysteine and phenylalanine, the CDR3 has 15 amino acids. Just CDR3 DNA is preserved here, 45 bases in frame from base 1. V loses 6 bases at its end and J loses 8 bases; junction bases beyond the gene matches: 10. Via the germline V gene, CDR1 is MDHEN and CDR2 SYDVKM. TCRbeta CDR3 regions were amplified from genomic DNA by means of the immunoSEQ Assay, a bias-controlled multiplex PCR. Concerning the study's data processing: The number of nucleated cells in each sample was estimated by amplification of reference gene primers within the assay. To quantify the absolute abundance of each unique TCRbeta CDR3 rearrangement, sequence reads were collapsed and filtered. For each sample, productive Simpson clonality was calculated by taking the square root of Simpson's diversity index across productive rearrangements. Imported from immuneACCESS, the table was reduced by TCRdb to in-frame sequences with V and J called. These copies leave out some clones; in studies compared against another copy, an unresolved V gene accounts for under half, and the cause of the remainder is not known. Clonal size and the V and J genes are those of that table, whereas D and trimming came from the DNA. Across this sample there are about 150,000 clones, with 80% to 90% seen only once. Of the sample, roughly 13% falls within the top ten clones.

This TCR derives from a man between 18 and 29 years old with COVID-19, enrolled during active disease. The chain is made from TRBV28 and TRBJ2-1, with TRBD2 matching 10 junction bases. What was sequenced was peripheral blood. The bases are TGTGCCAGCAGGTCTCTAGCGGGAGTTACCCATGAGCAGTTCTTC. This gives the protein CASRSLAGVTHEQFF.